The rows below give T cell receptor beta chains drawn from one sample of a study of blood T cells in healthy people across ages. TCRdb recomputed calls from the 5' RACE reads with MiXCR, one row per CDR3 protein. The sample records approximately 580,000 distinct CDR3 sequences, 24% being singletons. The data were also submitted as part of a second study, on T cells of mothers and their children.

The sample taken for sequencing was blood. These receptors all stem from a boy younger than 18 in good health. Each CDR3 is given with its conserved first and last residue. Fields, in order: J gene, clone size, V gene, D gene, CDR3 DNA, CDR3 protein. A D gene is named only where the DNA matches it firmly. Clone size is stated in some rows and not others, as once, few, many or a class when expanded.

TRBJ2-1,few,TRBV28,-,TGTGCCAGCACCCCGCGGTTTCGGCGGGTCTACAATGAGCAGTTCTTC,CASTPRFRRVYNEQFF
TRBJ2-7,few,TRBV5-6,TRBD1,TGTGCCAGCAGCTTCCCCAACCGGGACAGGGGGTACGAGCAGTACTTC,CASSFPNRDRGYEQYF
TRBJ2-1,-,TRBV4-2,-,TGTGCCAGCAGCCAGAAGGGGAGGTCTACTTACAATGAGCAGTTCTTC,CASSQKGRSTYNEQFF
TRBJ2-1,few,TRBV15,TRBD2,TGTGCCACCAGCAGAGATCGGCCTAGCGGGGTACTCTACAATGAGCAGTTCTTC,CATSRDRPSGVLYNEQFF
TRBJ1-2,few,TRBV28,TRBD1,TGTGCCAGCAGGCTCGGGACAGGGGAGGCTAAGTACTATGGCTACACCTTC,CASRLGTGEAKYYGYTF
TRBJ2-6,few,TRBV6-2/TRBV6-3,TRBD1,TGTGCCAGCAGTTATACAGGGGGTTTGTCTGGGGCCAACGTCCTGACTTTC,CASSYTGGLSGANVLTF
TRBJ2-5,few,TRBV7-9,-,TGTGCCAGCAGCCCCACAGGGAACCAAGAGACCCAGTACTTC,CASSPTGNQETQYF
TRBJ2-7,-,TRBV7-9,TRBD2,TGTGCCAGCAGCCTTAGCGGGAGTAAATACGAGCAGTACTTC,CASSLSGSKYEQYF
TRBJ2-2,-,TRBV20-1,-,TGCAGTGTCTCGACCGGACCCGGGGAGCTGTTTTTT,CSVSTGPGELFF
TRBJ2-3,-,TRBV11-3,-,TGTGCCAGCAGCCAATCCAAGGGCCGGGTCACAGATACGCAGTATTTT,CASSQSKGRVTDTQYF
TRBJ2-1,few,TRBV4-2,-,TGTGCCAGCAGCCACCTAGACGATGAGCAGTTCTTC,CASSHLDDEQFF
TRBJ1-2,-,TRBV28,TRBD1,TGTGCCAGCAGTTTTTTCAGGGGGCGAGACTATGGCTACACCTTC,CASSFFRGRDYGYTF
TRBJ1-2,-,TRBV27,-,TGTGCCAGCAGTTTATTAAACAGCGTAGGTGGCTACACCTTC,CASSLLNSVGGYTF
TRBJ2-1,few,TRBV19,TRBD1,TGTGCCAGTACCCAGGGGGCGGGTAATGAGCAGTTCTTC,CASTQGAGNEQFF
TRBJ2-7,few,TRBV6-2/TRBV6-3,TRBD2,TGTGCCAGCAGTTACTCTCCTAGCGGGAGATACGAGCAGTACTTC,CASSYSPSGRYEQYF
TRBJ1-2,many,TRBV20-1,TRBD1,TGCAGTGCTAACTCCGGGACAGGGAGCCATGGCTACACCTTC,CSANSGTGSHGYTF
TRBJ2-7,-,TRBV5-1,TRBD1,TGCGCCAGCAGCTTGGGAGGGACAGCCATCTACGAGCAGTACTTC,CASSLGGTAIYEQYF
TRBJ1-1,-,TRBV30,-,TGTGCCTGGAACCCGGCGAGGGGGAGGACTGAAGCTTTCTTT,CAWNPARGRTEAFF
TRBJ2-1,many,TRBV4-1,-,TGCGCCAGCAGCCAGGGGGGGGCGGGAAAGGGTACGGATGAGCAGTTCTTC,CASSQGGAGKGTDEQFF
TRBJ2-4,-,TRBV7-9,-,TGTGCCAGCAGCGTGTCTCCTTCAGGGGCAAACATCCAGTACTTC,CASSVSPSGANIQYF
TRBJ1-6,-,TRBV5-5,-,TGTGCCAGCAGCTCCTGGGGGGATTCCGCATATAATTCACCCCTCCACTTT,CASSSWGDSAYNSPLHF
TRBJ2-7,-,TRBV7-6,-,TGTGCCAGCAGCTTTGAGGGTAGCGAGCAGTACTTC,CASSFEGSEQYF
TRBJ2-6,few,TRBV15,-,TGTGCCACCAGCAGAGATCCGGGGTCAGGGGCCAACGTCCTGACTTTC,CATSRDPGSGANVLTF
TRBJ2-1,-,TRBV27,-,TGTGCCAGCAGTTTACATGGGACTTCCTACAATGAGCAGTTCTTC,CASSLHGTSYNEQFF
TRBJ2-2,once,TRBV5-1,-,TGCGCCAGCAGCTTGTATTACTTTCGGGACACCTACACCGGGGAGCTGTTTTTT,CASSLYYFRDTYTGELFF
TRBJ2-7,few,TRBV5-1,-,TGCGCCAGCAGCTTCGATCTGGAAAACTACGAGCAGTACTTC,CASSFDLENYEQYF
TRBJ2-3,once,TRBV6-5,-,TGTGCCAGCAGTTACTCGCAGAGGGGCAGGGCAGATACGCAGTATTTT,CASSYSQRGRADTQYF
TRBJ2-1,few,TRBV12-3/TRBV12-4,-,TGTGCCAGTCGAACCTTCTCCTACAATGAGCAGTTCTTC,CASRTFSYNEQFF
TRBJ2-1,-,TRBV10-3,-,TGTGCCATCAGTGAGACAGGGTTCCTCAATGAGCAGTTCTTC,CAISETGFLNEQFF
TRBJ2-7,-,TRBV4-2,TRBD2,TGTGCCAGCAGCCAAGATGGACTAGCGGGGCCCTACGAGCAGTACTTC,CASSQDGLAGPYEQYF
TRBJ1-5,few,TRBV27,TRBD1,TGTGCCAGGGACCTCCGGACAGGGGCCCCCTATAGCAATCAGCCCCAGCATTTT,CARDLRTGAPYSNQPQHF
TRBJ2-7,-,TRBV7-2,-,TGTGCCAGCAGCACAGACAGGCCTAGCGGCTCCTACGAGCAGTACTTC,CASSTDRPSGSYEQYF
TRBJ2-3,-,TRBV11-2,TRBD2,TGTGCCAGCAGCTTAGGAAGCGGGGATCCGCCAGATACGCAGTATTTT,CASSLGSGDPPDTQYF
TRBJ2-5,many,TRBV4-2,TRBD2,TGTGCCAGCAGCCAAGCGGTAGCGGGGGGGCACCAAGAGACCCAGTACTTC,CASSQAVAGGHQETQYF
TRBJ1-1,-,TRBV5-4,-,TGTGCCAGCAGCCAACAGGGTCGTTTGACTGAAGCTTTCTTT,CASSQQGRLTEAFF
TRBJ1-2,-,TRBV9,-,TGTGCCAGCAGCGTAGCTTCGGGACCTTACACCTTC,CASSVASGPYTF
TRBJ1-1,-,TRBV7-2,TRBD1,TGTGCCAGCAGACCCCAGACAGGGGACGGTACTGAAGCTTTCTTT,CASRPQTGDGTEAFF
TRBJ1-1,-,TRBV7-8,-,TGTGCCAGCAACCCATCGGGGGGGAACACTGAAGCTTTCTTT,CASNPSGGNTEAFF
TRBJ1-1,-,TRBV28,-,TGTGCCAGCAGAAGGGTCATGAACACTGAAGCTTTCTTT,CASRRVMNTEAFF
TRBJ2-3,-,TRBV11-1,TRBD1,TGTGCCAGCAGCCCCAGACAGGGGCAAATAGGTGCAGATACGCAGTATTTT,CASSPRQGQIGADTQYF
TRBJ1-1,few,TRBV6-2/TRBV6-3,TRBD1,TGTGCCAGCAGTTACGACCGGGACAGGGGGAACACTGAAGCTTTCTTT,CASSYDRDRGNTEAFF
TRBJ2-7,few,TRBV5-6,TRBD1,TGTGCCAGCAGCCCAGGACAGGGGGGCAAGCAGTACTTC,CASSPGQGGKQYF
TRBJ1-1,-,TRBV12-3/TRBV12-4,-,TGTGCCAGCAGTTTAGGGGAGGGTAGACCCGAAGCTTTCTTT,CASSLGEGRPEAFF
TRBJ1-5,once,TRBV12-3/TRBV12-4,TRBD1,TGTGCCAGCAGTTTGGCAGGGGGGGCCAATCAGCCCCAGCATTTT,CASSLAGGANQPQHF
TRBJ2-7,many,TRBV20-1,TRBD2,TGCAGTGCTAGAGTTGCGGGAGGGCCCTCCTACGAGCAGTACTTC,CSARVAGGPSYEQYF
TRBJ1-1,few,TRBV20-1,TRBD1,TGCAGTGACGAGGACAGGGAGAACACTGAAGCTTTCTTT,CSDEDRENTEAFF
TRBJ1-3,few,TRBV29-1,-,TGCAGCGCTCGGGATGGAGCAAGAAACACCATATATTTT,CSARDGARNTIYF
TRBJ2-7,-,TRBV4-1,TRBD2,TGCGCCAGCAGCCAAGGGTCCGGGACTAGCGATTACGAGCAGTACTTC,CASSQGSGTSDYEQYF
TRBJ2-3,-,TRBV18,TRBD2,TGTGCCAGCTCACCTGGGACTAGCGGGAGGCTCAGCACAGATACGCAGTATTTT,CASSPGTSGRLSTDTQYF